These 13 T cell receptor beta chains share one sample of origin, sequenced in a study of post-analysis software for immune sequencing data (dated by TCRdb to the mid-2010s). The study at large found these results: Significantly higher frequencies in patients than in controls were found for a few TRBV segments, including TRBV5-6, TRBV5-1 and TRBV20-1.

Libraries were prepared through PCR. Reads for this sample came from an Illumina HiSeq 2500. To reduce PCR and sequencing biases, unique molecular identifiers were built into the TCR beta cDNA libraries. Using fastp trimming at Q25 and MiXCR clonotype assembly, TCRdb reanalyzed the public sequencing data and kept in-frame beta chains. Each CDR3 protein appears once, grouped with its most common genes and DNA. In this sample the table shows 250,000 to 300,000 distinct CDR3 sequences, 35% to 45% of which occur a single time. The top ten hold under 5.5% of the sample. Which antigens these TCRs recognize remains unknown. The source material was blood. The receptor source for this set is a girl between 10 and 17 years old with multiple sclerosis.

The CDR3 DNA is TGTGCCACCAGCAGAGATCGGAGCGACAAGTCCTACGAGCAGTACTTC. Amino acid sequence: CATSRDRSDKSYEQYF. The gene calls are TRBV15 and TRBJ2-7, with D unclear. Trimming took 0 bases from V and 1 from J, leaving 13 bases between them. Germline CDR1 reads LNHNV; CDR2 reads YYDKDF (reference sequence). The CDR3 is made up of 16 amino acids. The entire variable domain, with the rest obtained from reference TRBV15 and TRBJ2-7, is as follows: DAMVIQNPRYQVTQFGKPVTLSCSQTLNHNVMYWYQQKSSQAPKLLFHYYDKDFNNEADTPDNFQSRRPNTSFCFLDIRSPGLGDTAMYLCATSRDRSDKSYEQYFGPGTRLTVT.

In this sample, this clonotype turned up many times. The rearrangement joins TRBV6-5 to TRBJ1-2; tentative D call: TRBD1 (6 bases). There are 16 residues in the CDR3. The V gene lost 6 bases and the J gene lost 0 bases, with 17 bases spanning the gap. Germline-derived CDR1 and CDR2 are MNHEY and SVGAGI. The chain's CDR3 is CASRVLGGRTNYGYTF. The CDR3 DNA reads as TGTGCCAGCAGGGTCCTGGGGGGCCGTACTAACTATGGCTACACCTTC.

The chain carries TRBV7-9 and TRBJ2-2; 7 bases align to TRBD1. The CDR3 spans 15 residues. The germline CDR1 and CDR2 sequences are SEHNR and FQNEAQ (reference sequence). V shed 7 bases and J 3 bases; nucleotides not matched to a gene: 8. The CDR3: CASTPLTGYTGELFF. DNA for the CDR3: TGTGCCAGCACCCCTCTGACAGGGTACACCGGGGAGCTGTTTTTT.

The V and J genes are TRBV5-5 and TRBJ1-5; D may be TRBD1 (5 bases). Deletions cut 2 bases from V and 1 base from J, with 10 bases between. This CDR3 is built from 15 residues. Germline-derived CDR1 and CDR2 are SGHKS and YYEKEE (reference sequence). The CDR3 nucleotides are TGTGCCAGCAGCTTAGAAGGGGCGAGCAATCAGCCCCAGCATTTT. Translated, it gives CASSLEGASNQPQHF.

In its sample, this clonotype was seen many times. V and J are TRBV27 and TRBJ2-1; TRBD1 is a possible D gene (6 bases). The V and J ends lost 1 base and 7 bases respectively, with 14 bases between them. The CDR3 totals 15 residues. Germline V CDR1 and CDR2: MNHEY, SMNVEV (reference sequence). The chain's CDR3 is CASSLYRDKRNEQFF. The CDR3 DNA is TGTGCCAGCAGTTTATACCGGGACAAAAGGAATGAGCAGTTCTTC.

The sample holds many counts of this clonotype. The gene calls are TRBV7-2 and TRBJ2-3; D is unresolved. The CDR3 extends over 13 amino acids. Between the trimmed V and J ends, which lost 0 bases and 11 bases, there was a span of 12 bases. CDR1 and CDR2 (germline): SGHTA, FQGNSA. DNA of the CDR3: TGTGCCAGCAGCTTAGCGACTGAGTATGGGCAGTATTTT. Its translation: CASSLATEYGQYF. Using reference TRBV7-2 and TRBJ2-3 for the parts outside the CDR3, the full variable domain is GAGVSQSPSNKVTEKGKDVELRCDPISGHTALYWYRQSLGQGLEFLIYFQGNSAPDKSGLPSDRFSAERTGGSVSTLTIQRTQQEDSAVYLCASSLATEYGQYFGPGTRLTVL.

About this clonotype: A read error may be the cause here, since a much bigger clone is one base away. CDR3 DNA: TGTGCCAGCAGTTTCAGGGTTAGCACAGATACGCAGTATTTT. Its protein is CASSFRVSTDTQYF. J is TRBJ2-3 and V is TRBV12-3 or TRBV12-4; a possible D gene is TRBD1 (5 bases). CDR3 length: 14 amino acids. With 3 bases removed from V and 0 bases from J, the gap between germline ends came to 7 bases.

This clonotype was observed a handful of times. This chain connects TRBV28 to TRBJ2-7; D gene ambiguous. In germline, CDR1 is MDHEN, CDR2 SYDVKM. Trimming removed 4 bases from V and 3 bases from J, with 4 bases in between. The CDR3 has 11 amino acids. This CDR3 is CASSSVYEQYF. The CDR3 coding sequence is TGTGCCAGCAGTTCCGTCTACGAGCAGTACTTC. Full variable domain (missing parts from reference TRBV28 and TRBJ2-7): DVKVTQSSRYLVKRTGEKVFLECVQDMDHENMFWYRQDPGLGLRLIYFSYDVKMKEKGDIPEGYSVSREKKERFSLILESASTNQTSMYLCASSSVYEQYFGPGTRLTVT.

This clonotype was recorded a few times. A read error may be the cause here, since a much bigger clone is one base away. The chain links TRBV5-1 to TRBJ2-3; possible D gene TRBD2, 5 bases. V gave up 1 base and J gave up 2 bases, with 14 bases separating them. Germline values: CDR1 SGHRS, CDR2 YFSETQ. The CDR3 is made up of 16 amino acids. The CDR3, as DNA: TGCGCCAGCAGCTTGAAGCGAGCGGTAAACACAGATACGCAGTATTTT. The encoded protein is CASSLKRAVNTDTQYF. Full variable domain (outside the CDR3, taken from reference TRBV5-1 and TRBJ2-3): KAGVTQTPRYLIKTRGQQVTLSCSPISGHRSVSWYQQTPGQGLQFLFEYFSETQRNKGNFPGRFSGRQFSNSRSEMNVSTLELGDSALYLCASSLKRAVNTDTQYFGPGTRLTVL.

This clonotype was seen only a few times. This may come from a read error, since a much larger clone is one base off. The genes are TRBV7-2 and TRBJ2-5; 13 positions match TRBD2. Germline V lookup: CDR1 SGHTA, CDR2 FQGNSA. Trimming cost V 5 bases and J 11 bases; bases outside gene matches: 11. The CDR3 is 15 residues long. CDR3 loop: CASSPRTSGSNEQYF. CDR3 sequence (DNA): TGTGCCAGCAGCCCCAGGACTAGCGGGAGCAATGAGCAGTACTTC.

J is TRBJ2-3 and V is TRBV29-1; D gene uncertain. V was shortened by 4 bases and J by 1 base, with 6 bases between the two germline ends. The CDR3 length is 12 residues. CDR1 is SQVTM, CDR2 ANQGSEA, per germline. The CDR3 sequence: CSVGAGTDTQYF. As DNA, the CDR3 is TGCAGCGTTGGGGCCGGCACAGATACGCAGTATTTT.

To note about this clonotype: Just one base apart from a much larger clone, this may be a read error. The chain links TRBV5-1 to TRBJ2-3, with 8 bases lining up with TRBD1. This CDR3 is built from 15 residues. V shed 4 bases, J shed 2 bases, and the junction held 6 bases outside the gene matches. Germline V gene data show CDR1 as SGHRS and CDR2 as YFSETQ. The CDR3 nucleotides read TGCGCCAGCAGCCCCCCGGGACAGGCCACAGATACGCAGTATTTT. Residues: CASSPPGQATDTQYF.

V usage is TRBV3-1 and J usage is TRBJ1-1, with D possibly TRBD1 on 6 matching bases. Germline CDR1 LGHDT, CDR2 YNNKEL (reference sequence). The length of the CDR3 is 16 residues. Trimming pared 4 bases from V and 2 bases from J, leaving 17 bases between. Here the CDR3 DNA reads TGTGCCAGCAGCCTTGGCTTCGGACAGAGTAACACTGAAGCTTTCTTT. Its protein is CASSLGFGQSNTEAFF.